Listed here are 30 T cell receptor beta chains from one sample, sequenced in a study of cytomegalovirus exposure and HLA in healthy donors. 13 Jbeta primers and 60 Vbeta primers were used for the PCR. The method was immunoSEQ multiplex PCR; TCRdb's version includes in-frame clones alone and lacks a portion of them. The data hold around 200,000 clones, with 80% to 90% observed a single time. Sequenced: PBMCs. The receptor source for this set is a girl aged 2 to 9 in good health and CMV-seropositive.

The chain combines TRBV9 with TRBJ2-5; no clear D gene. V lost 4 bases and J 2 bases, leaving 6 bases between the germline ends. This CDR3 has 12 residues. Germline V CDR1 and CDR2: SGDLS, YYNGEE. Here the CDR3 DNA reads TGTGCCAGCAGCACCACACAAGAGACCCAGTACTTC. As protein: CASSTTQETQYF.

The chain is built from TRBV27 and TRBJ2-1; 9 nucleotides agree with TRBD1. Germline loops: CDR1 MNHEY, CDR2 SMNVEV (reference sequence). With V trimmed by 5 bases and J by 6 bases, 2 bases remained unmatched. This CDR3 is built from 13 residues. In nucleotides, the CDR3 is TGTGCCAGCAGTCCGACAGGGGGCAATGAGCAGTTCTTC. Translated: CASSPTGGNEQFF.

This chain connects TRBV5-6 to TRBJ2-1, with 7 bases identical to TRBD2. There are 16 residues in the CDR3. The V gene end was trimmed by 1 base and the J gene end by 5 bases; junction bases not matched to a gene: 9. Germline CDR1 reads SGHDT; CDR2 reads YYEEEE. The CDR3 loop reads CASSLWGGGGNNEQFF. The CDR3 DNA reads TGTGCCAGCAGCTTGTGGGGTGGGGGGGGAAACAATGAGCAGTTCTTC.

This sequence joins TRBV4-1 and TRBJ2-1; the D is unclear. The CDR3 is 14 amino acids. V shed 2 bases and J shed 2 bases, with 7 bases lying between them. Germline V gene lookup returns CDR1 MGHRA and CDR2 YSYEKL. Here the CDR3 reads CASSQRNPYNEQFF. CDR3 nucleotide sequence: TGCGCCAGCAGCCAACGTAATCCCTACAATGAGCAGTTCTTC.

The CDR3: CASSQLGLAGYNEQFF. Written as DNA, the CDR3 is TGTGCCAGCAGCCAATTGGGACTAGCGGGATACAATGAGCAGTTCTTC. The chain employs TRBV4-2 and TRBJ2-1; 13 nucleotides match TRBD2. Germline V gene data show CDR1 as LGHNA and CDR2 as YNFKEQ. The CDR3 is 16 amino acids. V shed 2 bases, J shed 4 bases, and the junction held 2 bases outside the gene matches.

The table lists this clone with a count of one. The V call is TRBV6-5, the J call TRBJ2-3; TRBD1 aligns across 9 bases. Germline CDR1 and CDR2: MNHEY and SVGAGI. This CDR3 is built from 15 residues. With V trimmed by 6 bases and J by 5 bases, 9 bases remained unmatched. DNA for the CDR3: TGTGCCAGCAGACAGACACAGGGGGCGGGAGATACGCAGTATTTT. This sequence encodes CASRQTQGAGDTQYF.

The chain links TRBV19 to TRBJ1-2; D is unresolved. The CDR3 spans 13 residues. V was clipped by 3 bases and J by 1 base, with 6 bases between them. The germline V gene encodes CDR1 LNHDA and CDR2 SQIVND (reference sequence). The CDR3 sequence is CASSIGSNYGYTF. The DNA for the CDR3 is TGTGCCAGTAGTATTGGCAGTAACTATGGCTACACCTTC. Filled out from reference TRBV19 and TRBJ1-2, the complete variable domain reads DGGITQSPKYLFRKEGQNVTLSCEQNLNHDAMYWYRQDPGQGLRLIYYSQIVNDFQKGDIAEGYSVSREKKESFPLTVTSAQKNPTAFYLCASSIGSNYGYTFGSGTRLTVV.

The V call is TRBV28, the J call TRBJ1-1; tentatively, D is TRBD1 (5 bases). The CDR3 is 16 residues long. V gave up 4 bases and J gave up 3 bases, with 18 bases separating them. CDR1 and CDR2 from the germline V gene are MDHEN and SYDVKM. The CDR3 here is CASSSRRYLGDTEAFF. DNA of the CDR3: TGTGCCAGCAGTTCGCGGCGGTACCTAGGGGACACTGAAGCTTTCTTT.

The CDR3 nucleotides are TGTGCCAGCAGAATGACTAGCGGGGGATTCACAGATACGCAGTATTTT. It translates to CASRMTSGGFTDTQYF. The rearrangement links TRBV6-6 to TRBJ2-3; 12 bases agree with TRBD2. There are 16 residues in the CDR3. Looked up from germline, CDR1 is MNHNY and CDR2 is SVGAGI (reference sequence). The ends lost 6 bases at V and 2 bases at J; junction bases unmatched: 6.

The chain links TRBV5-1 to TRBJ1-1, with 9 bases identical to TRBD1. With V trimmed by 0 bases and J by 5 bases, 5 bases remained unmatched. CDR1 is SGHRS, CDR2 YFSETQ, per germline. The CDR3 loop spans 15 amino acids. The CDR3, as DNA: TGCGCCAGCAGCTTGGCTGACAGGGGGAGGACTGAAGCTTTCTTT. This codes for CASSLADRGRTEAFF.

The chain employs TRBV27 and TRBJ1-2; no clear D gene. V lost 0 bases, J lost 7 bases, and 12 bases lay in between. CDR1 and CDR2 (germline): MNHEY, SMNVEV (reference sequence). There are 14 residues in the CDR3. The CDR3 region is CASSLSWGGGGYTF. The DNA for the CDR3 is TGTGCCAGCAGTTTATCGTGGGGAGGTGGTGGCTACACCTTC.

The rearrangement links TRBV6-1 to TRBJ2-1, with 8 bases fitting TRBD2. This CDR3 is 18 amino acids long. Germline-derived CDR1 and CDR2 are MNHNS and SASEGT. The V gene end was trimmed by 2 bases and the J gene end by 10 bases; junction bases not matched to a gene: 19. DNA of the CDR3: TGTGCCAGCAGTGAATGGGGGATAGCCGGGAGGGCCTTCAGAGAGCAGTTCTTC. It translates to CASSEWGIAGRAFREQFF.

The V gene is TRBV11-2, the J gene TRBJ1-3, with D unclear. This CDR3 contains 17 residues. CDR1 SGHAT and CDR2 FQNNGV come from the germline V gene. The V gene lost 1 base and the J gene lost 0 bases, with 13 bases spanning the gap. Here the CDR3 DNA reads TGTGCCAGCAGCTTAGTGGCGGACTCCCGCTCTGGAAACACCATATATTTT. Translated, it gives CASSLVADSRSGNTIYF.

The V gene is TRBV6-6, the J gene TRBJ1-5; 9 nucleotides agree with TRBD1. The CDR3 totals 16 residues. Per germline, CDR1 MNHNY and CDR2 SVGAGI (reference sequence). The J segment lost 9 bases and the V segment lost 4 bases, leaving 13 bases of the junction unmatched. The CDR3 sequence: CASSSRDRVVQLPQHF. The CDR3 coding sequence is TGTGCCAGCAGTTCCCGGGACAGGGTTGTCCAACTGCCCCAGCATTTT.

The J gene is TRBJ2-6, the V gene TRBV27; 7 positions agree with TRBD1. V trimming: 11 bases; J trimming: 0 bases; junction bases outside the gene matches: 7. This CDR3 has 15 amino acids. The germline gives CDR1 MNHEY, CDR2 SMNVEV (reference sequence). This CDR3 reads CACSTGVSGANVLTF. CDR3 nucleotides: TGTGCCTGTTCTACAGGGGTCTCTGGGGCCAACGTCCTGACTTTC.

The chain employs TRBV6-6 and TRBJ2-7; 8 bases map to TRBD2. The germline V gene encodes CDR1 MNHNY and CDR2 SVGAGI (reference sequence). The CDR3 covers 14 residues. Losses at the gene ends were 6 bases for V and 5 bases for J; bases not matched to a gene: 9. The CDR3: CASSLFNSGNEQYF. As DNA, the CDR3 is TGTGCCAGCAGCCTATTTAATAGCGGGAACGAGCAGTACTTC.

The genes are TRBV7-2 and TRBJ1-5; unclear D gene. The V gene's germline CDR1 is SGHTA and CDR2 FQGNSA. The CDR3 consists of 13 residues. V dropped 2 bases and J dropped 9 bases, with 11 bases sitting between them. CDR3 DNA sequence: TGTGCCAGCAGCTTAAACATCCAGTGGCCCCAGCATTTT. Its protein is CASSLNIQWPQHF.

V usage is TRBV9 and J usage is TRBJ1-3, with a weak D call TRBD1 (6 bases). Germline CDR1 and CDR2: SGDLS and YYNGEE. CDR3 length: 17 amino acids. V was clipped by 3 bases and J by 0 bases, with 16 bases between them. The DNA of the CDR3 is TGTGCCAGCAGCGCCCCTCCAGGGGCAAGCTCTGGAAACACCATATATTTT. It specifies CASSAPPGASSGNTIYF.

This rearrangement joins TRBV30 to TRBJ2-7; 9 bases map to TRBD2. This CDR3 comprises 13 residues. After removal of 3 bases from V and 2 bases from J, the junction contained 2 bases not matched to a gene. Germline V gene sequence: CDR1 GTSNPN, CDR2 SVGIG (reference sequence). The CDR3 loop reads CAWRRGRAYEQYF. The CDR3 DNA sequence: TGTGCCTGGAGACGCGGGAGGGCCTACGAGCAGTACTTC. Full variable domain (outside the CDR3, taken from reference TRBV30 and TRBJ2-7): SQTIHQWPATLVQPVGSPLSLECTVEGTSNPNLYWYRQAAGRGLQLLFYSVGIGQISSEVPQNLSASRPQDRQFILSSKKLLLSDSGFYLCAWRRGRAYEQYFGPGTRLTVT.

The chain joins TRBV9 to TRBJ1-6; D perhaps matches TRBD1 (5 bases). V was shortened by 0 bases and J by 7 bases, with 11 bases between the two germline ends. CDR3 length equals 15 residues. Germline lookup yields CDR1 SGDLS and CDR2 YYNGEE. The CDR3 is CASSVGGVGNSPLHF. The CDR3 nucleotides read TGTGCCAGCAGCGTAGGGGGGGTGGGCAATTCACCCCTCCACTTT.

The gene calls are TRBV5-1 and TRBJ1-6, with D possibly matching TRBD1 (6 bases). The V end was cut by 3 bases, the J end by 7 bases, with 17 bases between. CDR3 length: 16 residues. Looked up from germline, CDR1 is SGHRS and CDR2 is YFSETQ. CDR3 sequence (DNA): TGCGCCAGCAGCTGGGCAGGGGCACCTCTCAATTCACCCCTCCACTTT. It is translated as CASSWAGAPLNSPLHF.

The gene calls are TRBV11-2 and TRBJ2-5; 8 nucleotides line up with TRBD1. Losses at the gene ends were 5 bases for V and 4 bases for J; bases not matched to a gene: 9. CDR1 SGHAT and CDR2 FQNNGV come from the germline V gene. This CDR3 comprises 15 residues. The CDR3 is CASSVPGGGIETQYF. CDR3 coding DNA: TGTGCCAGCAGCGTACCAGGGGGCGGGATAGAGACCCAGTACTTC.

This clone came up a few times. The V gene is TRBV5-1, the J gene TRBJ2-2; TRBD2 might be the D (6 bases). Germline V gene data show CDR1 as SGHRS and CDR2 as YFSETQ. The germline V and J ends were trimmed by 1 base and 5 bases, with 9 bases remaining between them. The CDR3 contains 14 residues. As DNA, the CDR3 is TGCGCCAGCAGCTTGTCCGGGAGTACCGGGGAGCTGTTTTTT. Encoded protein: CASSLSGSTGELFF.

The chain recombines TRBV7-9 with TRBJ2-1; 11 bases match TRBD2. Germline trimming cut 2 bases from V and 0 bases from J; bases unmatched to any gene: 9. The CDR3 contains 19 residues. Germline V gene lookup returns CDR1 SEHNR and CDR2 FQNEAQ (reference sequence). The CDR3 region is CASSLIVASGRNSYNEQFF. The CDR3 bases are TGTGCCAGCAGCTTAATTGTGGCTAGCGGGAGGAACTCCTACAATGAGCAGTTCTTC.

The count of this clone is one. CDR3 amino acids: CASSSASGPYEQYF. CDR3 in DNA: TGTGCCAGTAGTTCGGCTAGCGGTCCCTACGAGCAGTACTTC. This rearrangement joins TRBV19 to TRBJ2-7; 7 nucleotides match TRBD2. V shed 5 bases and J 2 bases; nucleotides not matched to a gene: 6. Germline values: CDR1 LNHDA, CDR2 SQIVND (reference sequence). The CDR3 length is 14 residues.

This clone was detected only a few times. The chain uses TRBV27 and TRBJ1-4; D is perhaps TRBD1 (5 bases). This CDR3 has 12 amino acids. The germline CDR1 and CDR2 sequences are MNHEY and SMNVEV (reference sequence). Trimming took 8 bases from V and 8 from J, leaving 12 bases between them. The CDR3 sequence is CASGGTGEKLFF. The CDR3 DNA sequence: TGTGCCAGCGGGGGGACGGGAGAAAAACTGTTTTTT.

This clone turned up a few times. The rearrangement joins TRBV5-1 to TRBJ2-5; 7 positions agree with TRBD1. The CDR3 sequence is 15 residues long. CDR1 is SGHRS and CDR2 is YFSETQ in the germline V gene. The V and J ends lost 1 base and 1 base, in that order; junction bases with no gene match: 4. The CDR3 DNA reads TGCGCCAGCAGCTTGATAGGGGGCCTCCAAGAGACCCAGTACTTC. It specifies CASSLIGGLQETQYF.

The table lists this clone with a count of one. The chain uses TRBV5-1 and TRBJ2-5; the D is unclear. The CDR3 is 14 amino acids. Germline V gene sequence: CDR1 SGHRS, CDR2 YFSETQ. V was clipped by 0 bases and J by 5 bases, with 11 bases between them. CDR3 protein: CASSLAQSGETQYF. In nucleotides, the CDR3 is TGCGCCAGCAGCTTGGCCCAGTCGGGTGAGACCCAGTACTTC.

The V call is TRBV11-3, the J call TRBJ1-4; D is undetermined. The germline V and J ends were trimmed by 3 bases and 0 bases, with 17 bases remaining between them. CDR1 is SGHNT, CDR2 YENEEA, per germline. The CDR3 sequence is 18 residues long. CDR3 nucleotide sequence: TGTGCCAGCAGCTTCCGAGTGCAGGCAGTTGCAACTAATGAAAAACTGTTTTTT. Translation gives CASSFRVQAVATNEKLFF.

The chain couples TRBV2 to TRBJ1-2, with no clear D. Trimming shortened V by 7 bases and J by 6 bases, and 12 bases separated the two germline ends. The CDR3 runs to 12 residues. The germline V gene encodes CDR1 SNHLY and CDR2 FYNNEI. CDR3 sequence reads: CASKRASDGYTF. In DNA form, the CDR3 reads TGTGCCAGCAAGCGGGCCTCGGATGGCTACACCTTC. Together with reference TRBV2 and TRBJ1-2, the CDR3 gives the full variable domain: EPEVTQTPSHQVTQMGQEVILRCVPISNHLYFYWYRQILGQKVEFLVSFYNNEISEKSEIFDDQFSVERPDGSNFTLKIRSTKLEDSAMYFCASKRASDGYTFGSGTRLTVV.